This T cell receptor (beta chain) stems from a study of T-cell reconstitution after alpha-beta-depleted transplantation in children. Unique molecular identifiers tagged the TCRbeta library. Using its own MiXCR run on the PCR reads, TCRdb lists one record per CDR3 protein. Seen here are a few hundred thousand distinct CDR3 sequences, 9.7% observed once, and the top ten hold about 5.4%. V was cut by 2 bases and J by 0 bases, with 13 bases left in between. Germline CDR1 is LGHDT and CDR2 is YNNKEL (reference sequence). The CDR3 is 16 residues long. This clonotype came up many times. This clonotype was sampled from a human donor who donated a stem cell graft to a child with SCID. The sample was PBMCs from the stem cell graft donor, taken from the stem cell graft. This rearrangement joins TRBV3-1 to TRBJ1-1; D possibly corresponds to TRBD1 (6 bases). The CDR3, as DNA: TGTGCCAGCAGCCAAAAGCAGGGGACCTTGAACACTGAAGCTTTCTTT. Protein sequence: CASSQKQGTLNTEAFF. The full variable domain, its missing parts supplied by reference TRBV3-1 and TRBJ1-1, is DTAVSQTPKYLVTQMGNDKSIKCEQNLGHDTMYWYKQDSKKFLKIMFSYNNKELIINETVPNRFSPKSPDKAHLNLHINSLELGDSAVYFCASSQKQGTLNTEAFFGQGTRLTVV.